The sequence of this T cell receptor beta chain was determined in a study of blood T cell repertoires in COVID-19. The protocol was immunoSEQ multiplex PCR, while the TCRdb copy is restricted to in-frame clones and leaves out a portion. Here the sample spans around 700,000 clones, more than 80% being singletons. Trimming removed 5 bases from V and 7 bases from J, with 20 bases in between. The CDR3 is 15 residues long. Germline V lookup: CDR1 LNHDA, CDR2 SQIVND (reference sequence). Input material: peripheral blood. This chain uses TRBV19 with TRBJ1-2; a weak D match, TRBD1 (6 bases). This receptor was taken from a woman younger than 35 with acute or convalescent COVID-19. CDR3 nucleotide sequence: TGTGCCAGTAGTCGGGGGGAACAGGGATCTTTTGGCTACACCTTC. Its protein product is CASSRGEQGSFGYTF.